Following are 8 T cell receptor beta chains from one sample sequenced in a study of yellow fever vaccine responses in identical twins. Using its own MiXCR run on the RT-PCR reads, TCRdb lists one record per CDR3 protein. The table records tens of thousands of distinct CDR3 sequences, 77% of them present only once. Sequencing was performed on T cells from blood (PBMCs), unsorted or a sorted subset (not recorded which), taken before or after yellow fever vaccination (not recorded which). These receptors all come from a woman between 18 and 29 years old who received the yellow fever vaccine.

The J gene is TRBJ2-5, the V gene TRBV11-3, with a weak D call TRBD1 (5 bases). The germline V gene has CDR1 SGHNT and CDR2 YENEEA. Between the trimmed V and J ends, which lost 1 base and 4 bases, there was a span of 10 bases. CDR3 length equals 14 residues. The DNA of the CDR3 is TGTGCCAGCAGCTTAGTCAGCAGGGCAGAGACCCAGTACTTC. Translating it yields CASSLVSRAETQYF.

The rearrangement joins TRBV29-1 to TRBJ2-1; 8 nucleotides match TRBD2. J gave up 7 bases and V 3 bases, and 5 bases lay outside the gene matches. This CDR3 region has 13 residues. Germline V lookup: CDR1 SQVTM, CDR2 ANQGSEA. CDR3 in amino acids: CSVEGPSGNEQFF. The CDR3, as DNA: TGCAGCGTTGAGGGACCTAGCGGGAATGAGCAGTTCTTC.

This clonotype came up once. This sequence joins TRBV15 and TRBJ1-1; D is ambiguous. Trimming took off 0 bases at V and 3 bases at J, with 17 bases between the two ends. This CDR3 comprises 17 residues. Germline lookup yields CDR1 LNHNV and CDR2 YYDKDF (reference sequence). The CDR3 region has the DNA TGTGCCACCAGCAGAGATGATACGGCAGACTTGGACACTGAAGCTTTCTTT. Translated: CATSRDDTADLDTEAFF.

This rearrangement joins TRBV11-1 to TRBJ1-2; D gene uncertain. Germline CDR1 SGHAT, CDR2 FQDESV (reference sequence). Trimming pared 8 bases from V and 10 bases from J, leaving 5 bases between. The CDR3 spans 8 residues. This CDR3 is CASPAYTF. For the CDR3, the DNA is TGTGCCAGCCCAGCCTACACCTTC.

The rearrangement links TRBV20-1 to TRBJ2-1; D remains unclear. This CDR3 has 12 amino acids. The V gene's germline CDR1 is DFQATT and CDR2 SNEGSKA (reference sequence). V lost 3 bases and J 2 bases, leaving 5 bases between the germline ends. CDR3 amino acids: CSASGAYNEQFF. The DNA of the CDR3 is TGCAGTGCTAGCGGAGCCTACAATGAGCAGTTCTTC.

The chain links TRBV29-1 to TRBJ1-4, with 7 bases aligning to TRBD1. Losses at the gene ends were 5 bases for V and 4 bases for J; bases not matched to a gene: 7. This CDR3 region has 14 residues. Germline assignment: CDR1 SQVTM and CDR2 ANQGSEA. The DNA for the CDR3 is TGCAGCGTTAAGGACAGGCCTTTTAATGAAAAACTGTTTTTT. Protein product: CSVKDRPFNEKLFF.

The CDR3, as DNA: TGTGCCAGCAGTGAAACTAGCGGGAGGGCCTGGTACTTC. Residues: CASSETSGRAWYF. The chain recombines TRBV2 with TRBJ2-5, with 13 bases that match TRBD2. The V and J ends lost 2 bases and 13 bases, in that order; junction bases with no gene match: 4. The germline V gene encodes CDR1 SNHLY and CDR2 FYNNEI. CDR3 length equals 13 residues. Drawing the rest from reference TRBV2 and TRBJ2-5, the complete variable domain is EPEVTQTPSHQVTQMGQEVILRCVPISNHLYFYWYRQILGQKVEFLVSFYNNEISEKSEIFDDQFSVERPDGSNFTLKIRSTKLEDSAMYFCASSETSGRAWYFGPGTRLLVL.

The chain couples TRBV12-3 or TRBV12-4 to TRBJ2-5, with no clear D. The germline V and J ends were trimmed by 2 bases and 4 bases, with 2 bases remaining between them. The CDR3 length is 11 residues. The CDR3 loop reads CASSLLETQYF. The CDR3 region has the DNA TGTGCCAGCAGTTTATTAGAGACCCAGTACTTC.